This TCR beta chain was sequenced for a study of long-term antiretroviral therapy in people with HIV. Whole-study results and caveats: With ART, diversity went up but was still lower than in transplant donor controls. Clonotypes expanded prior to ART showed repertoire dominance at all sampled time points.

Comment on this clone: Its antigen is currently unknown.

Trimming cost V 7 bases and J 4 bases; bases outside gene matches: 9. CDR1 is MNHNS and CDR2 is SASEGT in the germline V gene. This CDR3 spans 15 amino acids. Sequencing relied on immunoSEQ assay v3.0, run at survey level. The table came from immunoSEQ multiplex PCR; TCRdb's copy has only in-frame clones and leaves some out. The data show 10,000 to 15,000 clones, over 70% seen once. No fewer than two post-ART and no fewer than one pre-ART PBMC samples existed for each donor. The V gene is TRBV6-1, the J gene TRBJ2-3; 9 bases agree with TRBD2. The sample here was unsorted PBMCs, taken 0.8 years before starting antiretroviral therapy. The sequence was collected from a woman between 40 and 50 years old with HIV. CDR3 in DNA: TGTGCCAGCAATCCCGGGACTAGCATCCCAGATACGCAGTATTTT. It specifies CASNPGTSIPDTQYF.